This passage covers 23 T cell receptor beta chains from one sample sequenced in a study of T cells in Graves' hyperthyroidism and ophthalmopathy. RNA transcripts gave rise to amplified TCR beta CDR3 regions. The HTBI set primed first-round TCR CDR3 RT-PCR. TCRdb reprocessed the multiplex PCR reads via MiXCR and lists one record per CDR3 protein. The repertoire includes 330,000 or so distinct CDR3 sequences, approximately 18% of them detected once, and under 40% sits in the top ten. What was sequenced was blood. The receptors were sampled from a man between 50 and 59 years old with Graves' ophthalmopathy.

This clonotype was recorded many times. The J gene is TRBJ2-7, the V gene TRBV28; 15 nucleotides line up with TRBD2. The CDR3 contains 19 residues. CDR1 MDHEN and CDR2 SYDVKM come from the germline V gene. V gave up 5 bases and J gave up 9 bases; unmatched junction bases: 20. CDR3 protein: CASSTGTSGRFIETFGQYF. Written as DNA, the CDR3 is TGTGCCAGCAGTACCGGGACTAGCGGGAGGTTCATAGAGACCTTTGGGCAGTACTTC.

The rearrangement links TRBV5-4 to TRBJ2-3; 14 bases align to TRBD2. The CDR3 sequence is 18 residues long. The V gene end was trimmed by 7 bases and the J gene end by 0 bases; junction bases not matched to a gene: 10. Germline V gives CDR1 SGHNT, CDR2 YYREEE (reference sequence). The CDR3 is CASRPETSGRGSTDTQYF. In nucleotides, the CDR3 is TGTGCCAGCCGACCGGAGACTAGCGGGAGGGGGAGCACAGATACGCAGTATTTT. Variable domain in full (rest from reference TRBV5-4 and TRBJ2-3): ETGVTQSPTHLIKTRGQQVTLRCSSQSGHNTVSWYQQALGQGPQFIFQYYREEENGRGNFPPRFSGLQFPNYSSELNVNALELDDSALYLCASRPETSGRGSTDTQYFGPGTRLTVL.

This clonotype was seen only a few times. The CDR3 DNA is TGTGCCAGCAGTACCCGCTTTCGGGAGAAAAATTCACCCCTCCACTTT. The encoded protein is CASSTRFREKNSPLHF. The gene calls are TRBV27 and TRBJ1-6; D not certain. Trimming pared 5 bases from V and 7 bases from J, leaving 18 bases between. The CDR3 length is 16 residues. CDR1 is MNHEY and CDR2 is SMNVEV in the germline V gene (reference sequence).

This clonotype was seen a handful of times. CDR3: CATSDLPPNQETQYF. The CDR3 DNA reads TGTGCCACCAGTGATTTGCCGCCAAACCAAGAGACCCAGTACTTC. The V and J genes are TRBV24-1 and TRBJ2-5; no reliable D call. There are 15 residues in the CDR3. Trimming cost V 0 bases and J 0 bases, with 7 bases left between them. Germline CDR1 is KGHDR and CDR2 is SFDVKD.

The chain is built from TRBV28 and TRBJ1-2, with TRBD1 identical over 9 bases. Trimming removed 4 bases from V and 8 bases from J; junction bases left unmatched: 8. The CDR3 is 14 amino acids. Germline V CDR1 and CDR2: MDHEN, SYDVKM. DNA for the CDR3: TGTGCCAGCAGTTCGTCCCGGGACAGGGTCGGCTACACCTTC. As protein: CASSSSRDRVGYTF.

In this sample, this clonotype turned up many times. V gene TRBV6-2 or TRBV6-3 combines with J gene TRBJ2-7; 7 nucleotides line up with TRBD1. Germline V gives CDR1 MNHEY, CDR2 SVGEGT. The junction had 4 bases not matched to a gene; V was cut back by 2 bases and J by 6 bases. The CDR3 sequence is 13 residues long. CDR3 sequence: CASSYGTVGEQYF. In nucleotides, the CDR3 is TGTGCCAGCAGTTACGGGACAGTCGGCGAGCAGTACTTC.

This clonotype turned up a few times. The gene calls are TRBV20-1 and TRBJ2-1; 11 positions match TRBD2. The V gene's germline CDR1 is DFQATT and CDR2 SNEGSKA (reference sequence). Trimming took 6 bases from V and 6 from J; bases not matched to a gene: 10. The CDR3 spans 15 residues. The CDR3 DNA reads as TGCAGTGCACCCCGTAGCGGGAGGGCGGCCAATGAGCAGTTCTTC. Protein product: CSAPRSGRAANEQFF.

V gene TRBV5-6 combines with J gene TRBJ1-3; D ambiguous. This CDR3 has 13 amino acids. CDR1 is SGHDT and CDR2 is YYEEEE in the germline V gene. V lost 4 bases and J lost 4, with 9 bases in between. CDR3 sequence reads: CASSRGYGNTIYF. CDR3 DNA sequence: TGTGCCAGCAGCCGGGGATACGGAAACACCATATATTTT.

This clonotype was counted at least ten times. The chain has TRBV20-1 and TRBJ2-3, with 7 bases matching TRBD1. V shed 5 bases and J 6 bases; nucleotides not matched to a gene: 8. There are 13 residues in the CDR3. Germline CDR1 reads DFQATT; CDR2 reads SNEGSKA (reference sequence). The CDR3 sequence: CSAHLDREDTQYF. The CDR3, as DNA: TGCAGTGCTCACCTTGACAGGGAGGATACGCAGTATTTT.

This clonotype was observed many times. This rearrangement joins TRBV9 to TRBJ2-7; 14 bases are a match to TRBD2. Germline V gives CDR1 SGDLS, CDR2 YYNGEE. V was clipped by 3 bases and J by 6 bases; unmatched bases: 8. This CDR3 contains 16 residues. In DNA form, the CDR3 reads TGTGCCAGCAGCGCACCCGGGACTAGCGGGAGTCCCGAGCAGTACTTC. This codes for CASSAPGTSGSPEQYF.

About this clonotype itself: One end of the junction is discordant with germline, which a read error may explain. V gene TRBV11-3 combines with J gene TRBJ2-3; 7 nucleotides line up with TRBD2. This CDR3 is 15 amino acids long. CDR1 and CDR2 from the germline V gene are SGHNT and YENEEA. In nucleotides, the CDR3 is TGTGCCAGCAGCTTAGCGGGGGGAAGCACAGCTACGCAGTATTTT. Translating gives CASSLAGGSTATQYF.

As regards this clonotype: It may be a read error: a sequence one base away is much more abundant. The chain carries TRBV7-3 and TRBJ2-5, with D maybe TRBD2 (5 bases). CDR1 is SGHTA, CDR2 FQGTGA, per germline. V was trimmed by 5 bases and J by 13 bases, leaving 20 bases between them. The length of the CDR3 is 13 residues. CDR3 nucleotide sequence: TGTGCCAGCAGCCAACTAGACGGGATGGCCCGGTACTTC. Translated: CASSQLDGMARYF.

Details on this clonotype: A read error may be the cause here, since a much bigger clone is one base away. The chain combines TRBV3-1 with TRBJ2-3; D is ambiguous. Germline V gene data show CDR1 as LGHDT and CDR2 as YNNKEL (reference sequence). This CDR3 spans 12 amino acids. The chain's CDR3 is CASSHLTDTRYF. Here the CDR3 DNA reads TGTGCCAGCAGCCATCTCACAGATACGCGGTATTTT.

This clonotype was seen ten or more times. This chain uses TRBV11-2 with TRBJ2-3; 7 bases are shared with TRBD2. V lost 5 bases, J lost 0 bases, and 8 bases stayed unmatched. The CDR3 contains 16 residues. Germline values: CDR1 SGHAT, CDR2 FQNNGV. The CDR3 DNA is TGTGCCAGCAGCACTTCTAGCGGCGCTAGCACAGATACGCAGTATTTT. Amino acid sequence: CASSTSSGASTDTQYF.

This clonotype came up many times. The chain recombines TRBV3-1 with TRBJ1-3; no reliable D call. The V end was cut by 1 base, the J end by 4 bases, with 8 bases between. Per germline, CDR1 LGHDT and CDR2 YNNKEL (reference sequence). The length of the CDR3 is 14 residues. The CDR3: CASSQGPSGNTIYF. The DNA for the CDR3 is TGTGCCAGCAGCCAAGGCCCTTCAGGAAACACCATATATTTT. Full variable domain (outside the CDR3, taken from reference TRBV3-1 and TRBJ1-3): DTAVSQTPKYLVTQMGNDKSIKCEQNLGHDTMYWYKQDSKKFLKIMFSYNNKELIINETVPNRFSPKSPDKAHLNLHINSLELGDSAVYFCASSQGPSGNTIYFGEGSWLTVV.

This clonotype was counted only a few times. The J gene is TRBJ2-1, the V gene TRBV2; no reliable D call. Germline assignment: CDR1 SNHLY and CDR2 FYNNEI. CDR3 size: 13 residues. V lost 1 base to trimming and J lost 9 bases, with 10 bases between them. The CDR3 reads CASSEGGVGEQFF. The CDR3 coding sequence is TGTGCCAGCAGTGAAGGGGGTGTAGGTGAGCAGTTCTTC.

Concerning this clonotype itself: At one of its ends the junction is not consistent with the germline gene, which may arise from a read error. The chain combines TRBV20-1 with TRBJ2-7, with D perhaps matching TRBD1 or TRBD2 (5 bases each). The germline V gene has CDR1 DFQATT and CDR2 SNEGSKA (reference sequence). There are 11 residues in the CDR3. The DNA for the CDR3 is TGCAGTGCGGGACCGGGTTTGGAGTTGGACTTC. Its translation: CSAGPGLELDF.

This clonotype has ten or more counts. The CDR3 protein is CSARIGSTDTQYF. CDR3 DNA sequence: TGCAGTGCTAGAATCGGGAGCACAGATACGCAGTATTTT. The rearrangement uses TRBV20-1 and TRBJ2-3; D unclear. Germline V gene sequence: CDR1 DFQATT, CDR2 SNEGSKA (reference sequence). V was clipped by 2 bases and J by 0 bases, with 6 bases between them. The CDR3 has 13 amino acids.

This clonotype was picked up a small number of times. At one end, the junction sequence differs from germline, possibly due to a read error. The rearrangement uses TRBV7-7 and TRBJ2-5, with 12 bases aligning to TRBD2. CDR3 length: 17 residues. Per germline, CDR1 SSHAT and CDR2 FNYEAQ (reference sequence). The CDR3 loop is CASSLRLAGANQETQYF. CDR3 nucleotides: TGTGCTAGCAGCTTAAGACTAGCGGGAGCCAACCAAGAGACCCAGTACTTC.

Ten or more counts support this clonotype. V and J are TRBV11-2 and TRBJ2-1; the match to TRBD2 covers 12 bases. Germline CDR1 SGHAT, CDR2 FQNNGV. J gave up 6 bases and V 1 base, and 7 bases lay outside the gene matches. The CDR3 loop spans 17 amino acids. Here the CDR3 reads CASSLVTETSGSNEQFF. The CDR3 coding sequence is TGTGCCAGCAGCTTAGTGACCGAGACTAGCGGGAGCAATGAGCAGTTCTTC.

The table lists this clonotype with many counts. The chain links TRBV6-1 to TRBJ2-7; TRBD1 aligns across 8 bases. This CDR3 is 14 amino acids long. J was trimmed by 6 bases and V by 6 bases; bases with no gene match: 10. Germline CDR1 and CDR2: MNHNS and SASEGT. In DNA, the CDR3 is TGTGCCAGCAGGGCTGACAGGGGCAAGGGCGAGCAGTACTTC. Translating it yields CASRADRGKGEQYF.

This clonotype showed up many times. The rearrangement uses TRBV27 and TRBJ2-7; 9 bases align to TRBD1. The V gene's germline CDR1 is MNHEY and CDR2 SMNVEV (reference sequence). The CDR3 has 11 amino acids. In DNA form, the CDR3 reads TGTGCACGGACAGGGGAGAACGAGCAGTACTTC. It is translated as CARTGENEQYF.

This clonotype was counted between two and nine times. V gene TRBV10-3 combines with J gene TRBJ1-1; no clear D gene. Trimming pared 4 bases from V and 1 base from J, leaving 10 bases between. CDR1 and CDR2 from the germline V gene are ENHRY and SYGVKD. The CDR3 loop spans 14 amino acids. CDR3 protein: CAISVGAGNTEAFF. In DNA, the CDR3 is TGTGCCATCAGTGTTGGCGCCGGGAACACTGAAGCTTTCTTT.